One sample yielded the 11 T cell receptor beta chains listed below, sequenced in a study of cytomegalovirus exposure and HLA in healthy donors. Researchers ran the PCR with 60 Vbeta and 13 Jbeta primers. Assay: immunoSEQ multiplex PCR; the TCRdb copy retains only in-frame clones and omits some. The sample has hundreds of thousands of clones, 82% seen once. The sequenced sample was PBMCs. All receptors come from a man in his forties or fifties in good health and CMV-seropositive.

This clone showed up just a few times. The chain employs TRBV6-1 and TRBJ2-5; 7 bases are a match to TRBD1. V was pared by 4 bases and J by 9 bases, with 11 bases of the junction left unmatched. Germline V CDR1 and CDR2: MNHNS, SASEGT. The CDR3 is 14 residues long. As DNA, the CDR3 is TGTGCCAGCAGTGGGTTACAGGGGTTGGTGCCCCAGTACTTC. This sequence encodes CASSGLQGLVPQYF.

The V and J genes are TRBV4-1 and TRBJ2-3, with D perhaps matching TRBD2 (5 bases). This CDR3 has 16 residues. CDR1 and CDR2 from the germline V gene are MGHRA and YSYEKL. Trimming removed 5 bases at V and 2 bases at J, with 17 bases between. The CDR3 nucleotides are TGCGCCAGCAGCTCCGAACCAGCGGCATACACAGATACGCAGTATTTT. Protein product: CASSSEPAAYTDTQYF.

V is TRBV9 and J is TRBJ2-3; maybe TRBD2 (6 bases). Germline V gives CDR1 SGDLS, CDR2 YYNGEE. Trimming removed 4 bases from V and 5 bases from J, with 17 bases in between. CDR3 size: 15 residues. The CDR3 DNA reads TGTGCCAGCAGCCCTCCGCGGGCGGGACGAGATACGCAGTATTTT. This sequence encodes CASSPPRAGRDTQYF.

The chain combines TRBV2 with TRBJ2-1; 7 bases fit TRBD1. CDR3 length equals 13 residues. J lost 8 bases, V lost 6 bases, and 7 bases had no gene match. Germline V gives CDR1 SNHLY, CDR2 FYNNEI. The CDR3 nucleotides are TGTGCCAGCAGCACCGGACAGGAGGATGAGCAGTTCTTC. Its protein is CASSTGQEDEQFF.

The chain employs TRBV4-2 and TRBJ2-5, with D maybe TRBD2 (6 bases). CDR1 is LGHNA, CDR2 YNFKEQ, per germline. The CDR3 is 16 residues long. V was pared by 1 base and J by 1 base, with 13 bases between. The CDR3 bases are TGTGCCAGCAGCCAAGCAAGGACTAACCCCCAAGAGACCCAGTACTTC. Amino acid sequence: CASSQARTNPQETQYF.

This CDR3 reads CASSGTGGYQETQYF. The DNA for the CDR3 is TGTGCCAGCTCCGGGACAGGGGGGTACCAAGAGACCCAGTACTTC. V and J are TRBV2 and TRBJ2-5; TRBD1 agrees at 11 bases. Germline values: CDR1 SNHLY, CDR2 FYNNEI. The CDR3 is made up of 15 amino acids. After removal of 8 bases from V and 0 bases from J, the junction contained 5 bases not matched to a gene.

The V call is TRBV27, the J call TRBJ1-1; no definite D call. Germline V gene sequence: CDR1 MNHEY, CDR2 SMNVEV (reference sequence). V lost 0 bases and J lost 3, with 20 bases in between. The CDR3 runs 18 residues. The CDR3 loop is CASSLSAPGRARDTEAFF. The CDR3 DNA is TGTGCCAGCAGTTTATCGGCTCCGGGAAGGGCAAGGGACACTGAAGCTTTCTTT.

V gene TRBV27 combines with J gene TRBJ2-7, with D perhaps TRBD2 (5 bases). V lost 8 bases and J 1 base, leaving 18 bases between the germline ends. The CDR3 covers 15 residues. Germline V lookup: CDR1 MNHEY, CDR2 SMNVEV (reference sequence). CDR3 protein: CASVSLGARSYEQYF. CDR3 sequence (DNA): TGTGCCAGCGTCTCTCTGGGAGCCCGTTCCTACGAGCAGTACTTC.

The chain couples TRBV14 to TRBJ1-4; 7 bases map to TRBD1. V shed 4 bases, J shed 6 bases, and the junction held 5 bases outside the gene matches. The germline CDR1 and CDR2 sequences are SGHDN and FVKESK. The length of the CDR3 is 14 residues. CDR3 protein: CASSRGTVDEKLFF. The CDR3 coding sequence is TGTGCCAGCAGCCGGGGGACAGTTGATGAAAAACTGTTTTTT.

This clone was detected only once. V gene TRBV5-1 combines with J gene TRBJ1-2, with no clear D. Between the trimmed V and J ends, which lost 1 base and 0 bases, there was a span of 13 bases. Germline V gives CDR1 SGHRS, CDR2 YFSETQ. The CDR3 contains 16 residues. The CDR3 sequence: CASSLLARGANYGYTF. CDR3 DNA sequence: TGCGCCAGCAGCTTGCTTGCCCGGGGAGCTAACTATGGCTACACCTTC.

The rearrangement joins TRBV5-1 to TRBJ2-7, with TRBD2 as a possible D gene (6 bases). With 2 bases removed from V and 8 bases from J, the gap between germline ends came to 20 bases. Germline CDR1 is SGHRS and CDR2 is YFSETQ. The length of the CDR3 is 15 residues. The CDR3 loop reads CASSFSLDRSGQQYF. The DNA of the CDR3 is TGCGCCAGCAGCTTTTCCTTAGATAGGAGCGGGCAGCAGTACTTC.